Described below is a single TCR beta chain sequence and its context. Peripheral blood CD8+ and CD4+ T cells were profiled by TCR beta sequencing. The data were obtained in a study of CD8 T cells in Susac syndrome. V was clipped by 2 bases and J by 9 bases, with 10 bases between them. This CDR3 has 12 residues. A quantity of about 0.5 to 1 ug RNA underwent reverse transcription using random hexamers. Amplification of TCR beta CDR3 was carried out by immunoSEQ multiplex PCR, which covered 54 Vbeta and 13 Jbeta segments. One entry per CDR3 protein, called by TCRdb with MiXCR from the immunoSEQ multiplex PCR reads. Of 150,000 to 250,000 distinct CDR3 sequences in the sample, about 95% were seen once.

V gene TRBV12-3 or TRBV12-4 combines with J gene TRBJ1-2; the D is unclear. Sequencing used CD4+ T cells from PBMCs. The TCR originated in a human donor with multiple sclerosis. The CDR3 DNA follows: TGTGCCAGCAGTTTAAGAGGGTCCCGCTACACCTTC. This codes for CASSLRGSRYTF.